These 9 T cell receptor beta chains came from one sample sequenced in a study of blood T cell repertoires in COVID-19. Using immunoSEQ multiplex PCR, the repertoire was profiled, and TCRdb retains in-frame clones only, with some absent. The table lists some 160,000 clones, 60% to 85% of them singletons. Source material: peripheral blood. These receptors all stem from a man aged 45 to 65 with active or convalescent COVID-19.

V and J are TRBV5-6 and TRBJ2-7, with 7 bases matching TRBD2. V was clipped by 1 base and J by 4 bases; unmatched bases: 5. CDR1 and CDR2 from the germline V gene are SGHDT and YYEEEE. CDR3 length equals 14 residues. For the CDR3, the DNA is TGTGCCAGCAGCTTGCTTCTAGCGGAATACGAGCAGTACTTC. This sequence encodes CASSLLLAEYEQYF.

This clone has ten or more counts. This sequence joins TRBV25-1 and TRBJ2-7; tentatively, D is TRBD1 (5 bases). V dropped 4 bases and J dropped 5 bases, with 15 bases sitting between them. The CDR3 extends over 14 amino acids. Germline values: CDR1 MGHDK, CDR2 SYGVNS. The CDR3 loop is CASSANMGLDEQYF. CDR3 nucleotides: TGTGCCAGCAGTGCCAATATGGGGCTGGACGAGCAGTACTTC.

This clone was seen at least ten times. The genes are TRBV14 and TRBJ2-7; 7 bases match TRBD1. Germline values: CDR1 SGHDN, CDR2 FVKESK. CDR3 length: 13 amino acids. V lost 3 bases, J lost 9 bases, and 8 bases stayed unmatched. The CDR3 DNA reads TGTGCCAGCAGCCAGACGACAGGGTGGAGGCAGTACTTC. This sequence encodes CASSQTTGWRQYF. Full variable domain (rest looked up from reference TRBV14 and TRBJ2-7): EAGVTQFPSHSVIEKGQTVTLRCDPISGHDNLYWYRRVMGKEIKFLLHFVKESKQDESGMPNNRFLAERTGGTYSTLKVQPAELEDSGVYFCASSQTTGWRQYFGPGTRLTVT.

The chain is built from TRBV5-1 and TRBJ1-2, with D possibly matching TRBD1 (6 bases). The germline V gene has CDR1 SGHRS and CDR2 YFSETQ. With 6 bases removed from V and 2 bases from J, the gap between germline ends came to 17 bases. The CDR3 covers 15 residues. The CDR3 DNA follows: TGCGCCAGCAATGAGAGGGGGGGAGCGAACTATGGCTACACCTTC. It codes for CASNERGGANYGYTF.

V gene TRBV5-6 combines with J gene TRBJ1-6; TRBD1 aligns across 8 bases. Germline loops: CDR1 SGHDT, CDR2 YYEEEE. The V and J ends lost 0 bases and 7 bases, in that order; junction bases with no gene match: 3. This CDR3 spans 15 amino acids. In nucleotides, the CDR3 is TGTGCCAGCAGCTTGGACGACAGGGGCAATTCACCCCTCCACTTT. It encodes CASSLDDRGNSPLHF. Combining the CDR3 with reference TRBV5-6 and TRBJ1-6 gives the whole variable domain DAGVTQSPTHLIKTRGQQVTLRCSPKSGHDTVSWYQQALGQGPQFIFQYYEEEERQRGNFPDRFSGHQFPNYSSELNVNALLLGDSALYLCASSLDDRGNSPLHFGNGTRLTVT.

Regarding this clone: Just one base apart from a much larger clone, this may be a read error. This chain joins TRBV6-5 and TRBJ2-7; tentatively, D is TRBD1 (6 bases). The CDR3 spans 12 residues. Germline-derived CDR1 and CDR2 are MNHEY and SVGAGI. The V end was cut by 6 bases, the J end by 2 bases, with 8 bases between. The CDR3 sequence is CASRTGTYEQYF. In DNA form, the CDR3 reads TGTGCCAGCAGAACAGGGACCTACGAGCAGTACTTC.

The chain joins TRBV19 to TRBJ1-1; no reliable D call. Germline CDR1 LNHDA, CDR2 SQIVND (reference sequence). V was trimmed by 8 bases and J by 3 bases, leaving 13 bases between them. The CDR3 extends over 13 amino acids. The CDR3 is CASGRSGYTEAFF. The CDR3 DNA reads TGTGCCAGTGGTCGGTCGGGGTACACTGAAGCTTTCTTT.

Here the CDR3 reads CASSPSQGLDYGYTF. The CDR3, as DNA: TGTGCCAGCAGTCCCTCCCAGGGGCTTGACTATGGCTACACCTTC. The chain uses TRBV27 and TRBJ1-2, with D possibly being TRBD1 (6 bases). V lost 5 bases and J lost 3, with 16 bases in between. The CDR3 extends over 15 amino acids. Germline V CDR1 and CDR2: MNHEY, SMNVEV (reference sequence).

V usage is TRBV5-6 and J usage is TRBJ1-4; D unclear. Trimming cost V 6 bases and J 3 bases, with 12 bases left between them. The CDR3 is made up of 14 amino acids. The germline V gene encodes CDR1 SGHDT and CDR2 YYEEEE. The CDR3 sequence is CASTRGIANEKLFF. The CDR3 nucleotides are TGTGCCAGCACCCGAGGGATCGCTAATGAAAAACTGTTTTTT.